Below are 5 T cell receptor beta chains sequenced from a single sample in a study of T cells in Graves' hyperthyroidism and ophthalmopathy. Amplification of TCR beta CDR3 regions was performed using RNA transcripts as template. The TCR CDR3 was amplified in a first-round RT-PCR using the HTBI primer set. TCRdb re-analysed the multiplex PCR reads in MiXCR, keeping a single row per CDR3 protein. The sample holds more than 150,000 distinct CDR3 sequences, about a sixth seen once. The specimen sequenced was blood. Receptors were obtained from a woman between 45 and 65 years old with Graves' hyperthyroidism.

V usage is TRBV13 and J usage is TRBJ1-5, with D perhaps matching TRBD1 (6 bases). The CDR3 loop spans 13 amino acids. The V end lost 5 bases, the J end lost 5 bases, and 10 bases lay between the germline ends. Germline loops: CDR1 PRHDT, CDR2 FYEKMQ (reference sequence). The CDR3 DNA reads as TGTGCCAGCAGCAACCAGGGGTATCAGCCCCAGCATTTT. It translates to CASSNQGYQPQHF.

At least ten counts were recorded for this clonotype. The junction departs from the called germline gene at one end, perhaps through a read error. The gene calls are TRBV5-1 and TRBJ2-5; no definite D call. Germline V lookup: CDR1 SGHRS, CDR2 YFSETQ. The CDR3 consists of 14 residues. The CDR3 sequence: CASSLADTQEAQYF. Written as DNA, the CDR3 is TGCGCCAGCAGCTTGGCCGACACGCAAGAGGCCCAGTACTTC.

This clonotype was detected ten times or more. This sequence joins TRBV7-9 and TRBJ2-1; the match to TRBD2 covers 14 bases. The V and J ends lost 4 bases and 6 bases, in that order; junction bases with no gene match: 8. The germline V gene has CDR1 SEHNR and CDR2 FQNEAQ (reference sequence). The CDR3 has 17 amino acids. For the CDR3, the DNA is TGTGCCAGCAGCTCGAGACTAGCGGGGGGGCGAGGCAATGAGCAGTTCTTC. It is translated as CASSSRLAGGRGNEQFF.

This clonotype was seen many times. This chain connects TRBV10-3 to TRBJ1-4, with 7 positions matching TRBD1. V dropped 3 bases and J dropped 8; count of bases not matched to a gene: 9. Germline loops: CDR1 ENHRY, CDR2 SYGVKD. This CDR3 is built from 15 residues. Written as DNA, the CDR3 is TGTGCCATCAGTGACGAAGGGGGCCAGGAAGAAAAACTGTTTTTT. Amino acids: CAISDEGGQEEKLFF.

The chain joins TRBV4-3 to TRBJ1-3; D is perhaps TRBD1 (5 bases). Trimming removed 0 bases from V and 0 bases from J, with 12 bases in between. The CDR3 length is 17 residues. Germline loops: CDR1 LGHNA, CDR2 YSLEER. CDR3 in DNA: TGCGCCAGCAGCCAAGAGTGGGGGGGACTCTCTGGAAACACCATATATTTT. It codes for CASSQEWGGLSGNTIYF.